The clone carrying this T cell receptor (beta chain) was counted only a few times. The sample comes from a study of chemoradiotherapy in HPV16-positive cancers. Assay used: immunoSEQ multiplex PCR; TCRdb lists only in-frame clones, some missing. The sample yields 9,500 to 15,000 clones, around 87% seen once. This specimen consisted of blood, obtained from a patient who underwent chemoradiotherapy. The TCR comes from a human donor with HPV-associated anogenital cancer.

Here the CDR3 DNA reads TGTGCCAGCACCAGACTAGCGGGGGGTAGCACAGATACGCAGTATTTT. It specifies CASTRLAGGSTDTQYF. The gene calls are TRBV7-9 and TRBJ2-3, with 13 bases matching TRBD2. Germline V CDR1 and CDR2: SEHNR, FQNEAQ (reference sequence). The CDR3 sequence is 16 residues long. Trimming removed 7 bases from V and 0 bases from J; junction bases left unmatched: 4. The variable domain in full, with the rest retrieved from reference TRBV7-9 and TRBJ2-3, is DTGVSQNPRHKITKRGQNVTFRCDPISEHNRLYWYRQTLGQGPEFLTYFQNEAQLEKSRLLSDRFSAERPKGSFSTLEIQRTEQGDSAMYLCASTRLAGGSTDTQYFGPGTRLTVL.